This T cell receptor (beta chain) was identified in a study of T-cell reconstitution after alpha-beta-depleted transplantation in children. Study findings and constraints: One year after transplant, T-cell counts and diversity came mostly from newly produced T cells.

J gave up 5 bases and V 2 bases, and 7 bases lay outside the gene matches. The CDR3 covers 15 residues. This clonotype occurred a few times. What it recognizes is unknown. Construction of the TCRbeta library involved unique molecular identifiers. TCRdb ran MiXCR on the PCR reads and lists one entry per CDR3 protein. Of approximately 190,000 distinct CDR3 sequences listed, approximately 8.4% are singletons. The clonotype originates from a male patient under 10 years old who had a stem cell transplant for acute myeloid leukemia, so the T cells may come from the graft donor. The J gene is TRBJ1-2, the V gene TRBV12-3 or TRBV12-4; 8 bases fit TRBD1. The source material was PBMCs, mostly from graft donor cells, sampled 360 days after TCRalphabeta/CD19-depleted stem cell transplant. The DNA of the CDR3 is TGTGCCAGCAGTTTACGGCAGGGGGCCTTTTATGGCTACACCTTC. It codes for CASSLRQGAFYGYTF.